The 20 T cell receptor beta chains in this list originate from one sample, sequenced in a study of cytomegalovirus exposure and HLA in healthy donors. The PCR was carried out with 60 Vbeta primers and 13 Jbeta primers. This table comes from immunoSEQ multiplex PCR, and its TCRdb copy is limited to in-frame clones, with some not included. This table has around 200,000 clones, around 86% appearing once. The sequencing input was PBMCs. The receptors come from a man in his fifties or sixties in good health and CMV-seronegative.

The chain has TRBV7-6 and TRBJ2-2, with TRBD1 matching 7 bases. The V gene end was trimmed by 5 bases and the J gene end by 0 bases; junction bases not matched to a gene: 6. The CDR3 totals 16 residues. Germline CDR1 SGHVS, CDR2 FNYEAQ. CDR3 nucleotide sequence: TGTGCCAGCAGCCCCCGACAGGGTTCGAACACCGGGGAGCTGTTTTTT. Translating gives CASSPRQGSNTGELFF.

The rearrangement joins TRBV19 to TRBJ2-1, with 9 bases lining up with TRBD1. Trimming cost V 1 base and J 7 bases; bases outside gene matches: 5. The germline CDR1 and CDR2 sequences are LNHDA and SQIVND (reference sequence). CDR3 length: 15 amino acids. Written as DNA, the CDR3 is TGTGCCAGTAGTATAGGGGGGACAGGGAGTAATGAGCAGTTCTTC. It translates to CASSIGGTGSNEQFF.

V gene TRBV28 combines with J gene TRBJ2-5; D is undetermined. There are 12 residues in the CDR3. Germline loops: CDR1 MDHEN, CDR2 SYDVKM. V was clipped by 1 base and J by 7 bases, with 7 bases between them. This CDR3 is CASSLSRWTQYF. In DNA form, the CDR3 reads TGTGCCAGCAGTTTATCCCGGTGGACCCAGTACTTC.

The chain combines TRBV6-1 with TRBJ2-2; 9 bases fit TRBD1. From germline, CDR1 is MNHNS and CDR2 SASEGT. The CDR3 has 15 amino acids. J was trimmed by 6 bases and V by 8 bases; bases with no gene match: 10. CDR3 protein: CASPPPGQGAGELFF. The CDR3 region has the DNA TGTGCCAGCCCCCCCCCGGGACAGGGAGCCGGGGAGCTGTTTTTT.

V usage is TRBV5-6 and J usage is TRBJ1-3; D remains unclear. V dropped 5 bases and J dropped 0 bases, with 15 bases sitting between them. Germline V gives CDR1 SGHDT, CDR2 YYEEEE. This CDR3 is 16 amino acids long. CDR3 region: CASSGRTGSSGNTIYF. The DNA for the CDR3 is TGTGCCAGCAGTGGCAGGACGGGGAGCTCTGGAAACACCATATATTTT.

The chain is built from TRBV30 and TRBJ1-2; a possible D gene is TRBD1 (6 bases). Germline V gene sequence: CDR1 GTSNPN, CDR2 SVGIG (reference sequence). Trimming took 5 bases from V and 5 from J, leaving 15 bases between them. This CDR3 spans 13 amino acids. The CDR3 nucleotides are TGTGCCTGGCTGGACAGCATACCATATGGCTACACCTTC. Residues: CAWLDSIPYGYTF.

The chain is built from TRBV7-2 and TRBJ1-2, with TRBD1 as a possible D gene (6 bases). The V gene lost 3 bases and the J gene lost 2 bases, with 10 bases spanning the gap. CDR1 and CDR2 (germline): SGHTA, FQGNSA. The CDR3 runs 14 residues. CDR3 in amino acids: CASSFTGPNYGYTF. CDR3 sequence (DNA): TGTGCCAGCAGCTTCACAGGGCCAAACTATGGCTACACCTTC.

This clone has only one observation. V and J are TRBV28 and TRBJ1-5; no firm D call. The V end lost 2 bases, the J end lost 3 bases, and 8 bases lay between the germline ends. Germline lookup yields CDR1 MDHEN and CDR2 SYDVKM. The CDR3 has 14 amino acids. The CDR3 is CASSLKPNNQPQHF. The CDR3 DNA follows: TGTGCCAGCAGTTTAAAGCCCAACAATCAGCCCCAGCATTTT.

CDR3 residues: CASSYMVGAADTQYF. CDR3 coding DNA: TGTGCCAGCAGTTACATGGTGGGAGCCGCAGATACGCAGTATTTT. V is TRBV6-5 and J is TRBJ2-3, with a possible D match to TRBD2 (5 bases). The CDR3 sequence is 15 residues long. The V and J ends lost 2 bases and 4 bases respectively, with 13 bases between them. In germline, CDR1 is MNHEY, CDR2 SVGAGI.

This clone was seen only a few times. The J gene is TRBJ1-4, the V gene TRBV4-2; 8 bases align to TRBD1. CDR3 length: 18 residues. Unmatched junction bases numbered 14, after V lost 1 base and J lost 7 bases. The germline CDR1 and CDR2 sequences are LGHNA and YNFKEQ. The CDR3 nucleotides are TGTGCCAGCAGCCAAGTGTTTATAACAGGGGGATTGAGTGAAAAACTGTTTTTT. This codes for CASSQVFITGGLSEKLFF.

The chain recombines TRBV4-1 with TRBJ1-2; tentatively, D is TRBD1 (6 bases). The V gene lost 4 bases and the J gene lost 1 base, with 10 bases spanning the gap. Germline CDR1 and CDR2: MGHRA and YSYEKL. This CDR3 contains 14 residues. The CDR3, as DNA: TGCGCCAGCAGCCCCTTGGACAGTAACTATGGCTACACCTTC. This codes for CASSPLDSNYGYTF.

CDR3 in amino acids: CASSPVQGKGAEKLFF. The CDR3 DNA follows: TGTGCCAGCAGCCCCGTACAGGGGAAGGGAGCTGAAAAACTGTTTTTT. This sequence joins TRBV25-1 and TRBJ1-4; TRBD1 matches 7 bases. This CDR3 region has 16 residues. V lost 6 bases to trimming and J lost 7 bases; unmatched junction nucleotides: 14. Germline V lookup: CDR1 MGHDK, CDR2 SYGVNS. The complete variable domain, with remaining parts taken from reference TRBV25-1 and TRBJ1-4, reads EADIYQTPRYLVIGTGKKITLECSQTMGHDKMYWYQQDPGMELHLIHYSYGVNSTEKGDLSSESTVSRIRTEHFPLTLESARPSHTSQYLCASSPVQGKGAEKLFFGSGTQLSVL.

The gene calls are TRBV11-3 and TRBJ1-2, with D uncertain. The CDR3 has 15 residues. Looked up from germline, CDR1 is SGHNT and CDR2 is YENEEA. The ends were cut back, 5 bases at V and 2 bases at J, with 15 bases in the middle. The CDR3 loop reads CASSLYRRWNYGYTF. DNA of the CDR3: TGTGCCAGCAGCCTATACCGTCGGTGGAACTATGGCTACACCTTC.

This chain links TRBV9 with TRBJ2-3; no definite D call. The CDR3 totals 14 residues. V gave up 0 bases and J gave up 3 bases, with 8 bases separating them. In germline, CDR1 is SGDLS, CDR2 YYNGEE. The CDR3, as DNA: TGTGCCAGCAGCGTAGGTCGCGTAACAGATACGCAGTATTTT. Protein: CASSVGRVTDTQYF.

The chain links TRBV19 to TRBJ2-5; D gene ambiguous. Germline-derived CDR1 and CDR2 are LNHDA and SQIVND (reference sequence). V lost 3 bases and J 0 bases, leaving 11 bases between the germline ends. CDR3 length: 15 amino acids. CDR3 coding DNA: TGTGCCAGTAGTATTGGTGGGCCCAACCAAGAGACCCAGTACTTC. This codes for CASSIGGPNQETQYF.

The rearrangement uses TRBV9 and TRBJ2-1; D might be TRBD1 (6 bases). There are 17 residues in the CDR3. The V gene's germline CDR1 is SGDLS and CDR2 YYNGEE. The V end lost 0 bases, the J end lost 9 bases, and 22 bases lay between the germline ends. The CDR3 nucleotides are TGTGCCAGCAGCGTAGAGGAAGACAGGAAATCCCCTTTTGAGCAGTTCTTC. Translating gives CASSVEEDRKSPFEQFF.

V usage is TRBV7-9 and J usage is TRBJ2-1; TRBD2 aligns across 9 bases. Germline V gives CDR1 SEHNR, CDR2 FQNEAQ (reference sequence). J lost 6 bases, V lost 5 bases, and 14 bases had no gene match. The CDR3 spans 17 residues. The CDR3 is CASSRIRLAEGANEQFF. Here the CDR3 DNA reads TGTGCCAGCAGCCGCATACGACTAGCGGAAGGGGCCAATGAGCAGTTCTTC.

The chain joins TRBV5-1 to TRBJ2-1, with 9 bases lining up with TRBD2. The CDR3 sequence is 14 residues long. Germline V gene data show CDR1 as SGHRS and CDR2 as YFSETQ. The junction had 11 bases not matched to a gene; V was cut back by 7 bases and J by 9 bases. In DNA, the CDR3 is TGCGCCAGCCGTCTGGGACTAGCAGGTGGTGAGCAGTTCTTC. It is translated as CASRLGLAGGEQFF.

This chain links TRBV6-5 with TRBJ2-5, with D possibly being TRBD1 (6 bases). From germline, CDR1 is MNHEY and CDR2 SVGAGI. V lost 6 bases, J lost 2 bases, and 13 bases lay in between. The CDR3 is made up of 14 amino acids. The CDR3 loop is CASRKTGRQETQYF. CDR3 DNA sequence: TGTGCCAGCAGAAAAACAGGGAGACAAGAGACCCAGTACTTC.

The chain links TRBV4-2 to TRBJ2-7, with D maybe TRBD2 (6 bases). With 0 bases removed from V and 5 bases from J, the gap between germline ends came to 14 bases. The CDR3 runs 15 residues. The V gene's germline CDR1 is LGHNA and CDR2 YNFKEQ. The CDR3 protein is CASSQDGGTLNEQYF. Here the CDR3 DNA reads TGTGCCAGCAGCCAAGACGGCGGGACTCTGAACGAGCAGTACTTC.